This T cell receptor beta chain was captured in a study of early T cells in non-severe SARS-CoV-2 infection. The CDR3 loop spans 17 amino acids. The germline V gene encodes CDR1 LGHDT and CDR2 YNNKEL (reference sequence). V was clipped by 4 bases and J by 0 bases; unmatched bases: 12. Researchers attached unique molecular identifiers to individual cDNA molecules. Each CDR3 protein gets one entry after TCRdb re-called the 5' RACE reads with MiXCR. This table has tens of thousands of distinct CDR3 sequences, about 19% appearing once. Sample: whole blood, taken at baseline. This clonotype was sampled from an adult who was a healthcare worker with PCR-confirmed SARS-CoV-2 infection or an uninfected control (not recorded which). V usage is TRBV3-1 and J usage is TRBJ2-7; 7 positions agree with TRBD1. The CDR3 DNA reads as TGTGCCAGCAGCCTACGCCTTATCGGGACAGTCTCCTACGAGCAGTACTTC. Encoded protein: CASSLRLIGTVSYEQYF.